This TCR beta chain was retrieved from a study of T cell responses to AZD1222 COVID-19 vaccine. The study's findings and limits: Of the AZD1222 recipients, only 5 to 7 were seropositive at baseline.

Generated by immunoSEQ multiplex PCR, the TCRdb table keeps only in-frame clones and is missing some. Altogether 200,000 to 250,000 clones are present, approximately 94% being singletons, with the ten largest covering around 1%. The V end was cut by 6 bases, the J end by 8 bases, with 14 bases between. CDR3 size: 12 residues. CDR1 and CDR2 from the germline V gene are MNHEY and SVGEGT. This clone was counted at least ten times. What it binds is not known. The chain employs TRBV6-2 or TRBV6-3 and TRBJ2-7; no clear D gene. The TCR was taken from an adult in good health. Sequencing was performed on peripheral blood, taken on day 0 of MenACWY control vaccination. The CDR3 nucleotides are TGTGCCAGCAGCCGGCCCTCCGTCCAGCAGTACTTC. As protein: CASSRPSVQQYF.